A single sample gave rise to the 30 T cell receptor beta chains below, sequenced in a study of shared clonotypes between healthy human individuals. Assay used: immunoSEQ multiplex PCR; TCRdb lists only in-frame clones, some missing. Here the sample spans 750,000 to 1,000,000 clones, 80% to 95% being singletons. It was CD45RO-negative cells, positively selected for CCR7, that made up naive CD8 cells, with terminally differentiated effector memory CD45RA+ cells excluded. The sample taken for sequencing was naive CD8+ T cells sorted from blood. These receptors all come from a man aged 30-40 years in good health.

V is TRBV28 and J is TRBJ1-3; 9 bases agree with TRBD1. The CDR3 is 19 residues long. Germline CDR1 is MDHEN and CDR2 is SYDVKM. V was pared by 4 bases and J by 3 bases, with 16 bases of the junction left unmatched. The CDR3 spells CASSSYLLSTGGNGNTIYF. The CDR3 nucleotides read TGTGCCAGCAGTTCATACCTTCTCTCGACAGGGGGAAATGGAAACACCATATATTTT.

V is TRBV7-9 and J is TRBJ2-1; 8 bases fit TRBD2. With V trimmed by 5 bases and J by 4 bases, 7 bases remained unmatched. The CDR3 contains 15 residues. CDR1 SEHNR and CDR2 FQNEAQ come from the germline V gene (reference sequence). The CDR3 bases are TGTGCCAGCAGCCCTACTAGCGGCGGATACAATGAGCAGTTCTTC. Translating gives CASSPTSGGYNEQFF.

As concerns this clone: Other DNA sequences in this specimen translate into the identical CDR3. The CDR3 region has the DNA TGTGCCAGCAGCGTAGGGGGTAGCACGTACGAGCAGTACTTC. This translates into CASSVGGSTYEQYF. The chain couples TRBV9 to TRBJ2-7; no definite D call. The germline CDR1 and CDR2 sequences are SGDLS and YYNGEE. V shed 0 bases and J shed 4 bases, with 11 bases lying between them. The CDR3 runs to 14 residues.

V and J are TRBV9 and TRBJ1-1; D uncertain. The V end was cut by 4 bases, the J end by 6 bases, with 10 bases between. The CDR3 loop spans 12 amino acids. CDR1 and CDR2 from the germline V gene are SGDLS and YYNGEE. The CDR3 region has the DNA TGTGCCAGCAGCCCCTACAACGCTGAAGCTTTCTTT. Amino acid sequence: CASSPYNAEAFF. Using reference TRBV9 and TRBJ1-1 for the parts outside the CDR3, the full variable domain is DSGVTQTPKHLITATGQRVTLRCSPRSGDLSVYWYQQSLDQGLQFLIQYYNGEERAKGNILERFSAQQFPDLHSELNLSSLELGDSALYFCASSPYNAEAFFGQGTRLTVV.

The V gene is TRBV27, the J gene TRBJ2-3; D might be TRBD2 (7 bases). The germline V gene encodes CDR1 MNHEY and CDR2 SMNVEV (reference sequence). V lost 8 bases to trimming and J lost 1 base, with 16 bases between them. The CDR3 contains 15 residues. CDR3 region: CASGRRGRGTDTQYF. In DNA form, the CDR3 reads TGTGCCAGCGGTCGGAGGGGGAGGGGCACAGATACGCAGTATTTT.

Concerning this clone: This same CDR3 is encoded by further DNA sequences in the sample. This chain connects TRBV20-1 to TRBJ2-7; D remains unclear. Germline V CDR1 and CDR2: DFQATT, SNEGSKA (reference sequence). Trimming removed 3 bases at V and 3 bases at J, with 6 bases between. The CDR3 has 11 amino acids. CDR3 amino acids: CSARESYEQYF. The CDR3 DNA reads TGCAGTGCTAGGGAAAGCTACGAGCAGTACTTC.

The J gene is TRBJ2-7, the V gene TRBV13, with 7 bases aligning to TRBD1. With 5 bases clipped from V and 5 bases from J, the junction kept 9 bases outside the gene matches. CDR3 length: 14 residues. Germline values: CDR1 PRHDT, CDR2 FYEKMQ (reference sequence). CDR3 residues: CASSDQGVNNEQYF. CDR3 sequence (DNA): TGTGCCAGCAGCGACCAGGGGGTGAACAACGAGCAGTACTTC.

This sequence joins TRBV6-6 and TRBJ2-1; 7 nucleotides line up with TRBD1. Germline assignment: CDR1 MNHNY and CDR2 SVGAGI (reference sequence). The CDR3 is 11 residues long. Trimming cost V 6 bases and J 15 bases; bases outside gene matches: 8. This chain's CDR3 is CASRDNRGWFF. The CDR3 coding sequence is TGTGCCAGCAGGGACAACAGGGGTTGGTTCTTC.

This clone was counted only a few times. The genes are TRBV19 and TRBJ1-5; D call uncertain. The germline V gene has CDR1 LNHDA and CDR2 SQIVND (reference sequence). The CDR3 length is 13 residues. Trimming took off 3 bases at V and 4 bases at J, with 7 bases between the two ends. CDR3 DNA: TGTGCCAGTAGTATGACCAAAAATCAGCCCCAGCATTTT. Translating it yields CASSMTKNQPQHF.

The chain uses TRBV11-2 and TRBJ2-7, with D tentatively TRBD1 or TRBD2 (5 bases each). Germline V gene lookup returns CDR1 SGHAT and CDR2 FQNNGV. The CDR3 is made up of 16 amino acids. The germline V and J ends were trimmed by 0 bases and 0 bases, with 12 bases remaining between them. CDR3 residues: CASSLDWDQSSYEQYF. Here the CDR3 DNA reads TGTGCCAGCAGCTTAGATTGGGACCAAAGCTCCTACGAGCAGTACTTC.

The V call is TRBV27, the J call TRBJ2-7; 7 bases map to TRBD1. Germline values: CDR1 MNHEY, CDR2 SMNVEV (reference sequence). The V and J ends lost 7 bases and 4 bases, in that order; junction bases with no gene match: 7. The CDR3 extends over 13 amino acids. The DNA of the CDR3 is TGTGCCAGCACCAAGACAGGGCTGTACGAGCAGTACTTC. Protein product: CASTKTGLYEQYF.

The DNA of the CDR3 is TGTGCCAGCAGAACACAGGGCCCGAACACTGAAGCTTTCTTT. Translation gives CASRTQGPNTEAFF. The rearrangement links TRBV7-9 to TRBJ1-1, with D possibly being TRBD1 (6 bases). V was pared by 6 bases and J by 1 base, with 12 bases between. Germline CDR1 and CDR2: SEHNR and FQNEAQ (reference sequence). The CDR3 has 14 amino acids.

The CDR3 sequence: CASSQTRLLNEQFF. The CDR3 DNA sequence: TGCGCCAGCAGCCAAACGCGACTCCTTAATGAGCAGTTCTTC. V and J are TRBV4-1 and TRBJ2-1, with D unclear. The V end was cut by 2 bases, the J end by 7 bases, with 12 bases between. The CDR3 contains 14 residues. Germline V CDR1 and CDR2: MGHRA, YSYEKL.

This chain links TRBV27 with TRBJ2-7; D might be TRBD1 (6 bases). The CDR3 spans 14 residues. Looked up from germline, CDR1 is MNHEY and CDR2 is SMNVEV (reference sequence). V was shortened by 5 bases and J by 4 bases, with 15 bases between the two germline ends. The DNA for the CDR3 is TGTGCCAGCAGTGGGACATCGGACCTATACGAGCAGTACTTC. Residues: CASSGTSDLYEQYF.

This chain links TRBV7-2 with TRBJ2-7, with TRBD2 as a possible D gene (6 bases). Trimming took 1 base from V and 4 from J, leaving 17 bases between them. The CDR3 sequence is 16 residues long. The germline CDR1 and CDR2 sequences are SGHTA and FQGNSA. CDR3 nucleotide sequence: TGTGCCAGCAGCTTAGGATTATTGGGGGGTCCGTACGAGCAGTACTTC. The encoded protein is CASSLGLLGGPYEQYF.

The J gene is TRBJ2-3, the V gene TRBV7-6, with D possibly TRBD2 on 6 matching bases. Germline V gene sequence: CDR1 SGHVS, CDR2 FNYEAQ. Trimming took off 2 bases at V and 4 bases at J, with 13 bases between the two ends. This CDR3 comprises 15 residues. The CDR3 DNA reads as TGTGCCAGCAGCTTAACGGGAGCGGTCTCAGATACGCAGTATTTT. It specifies CASSLTGAVSDTQYF.

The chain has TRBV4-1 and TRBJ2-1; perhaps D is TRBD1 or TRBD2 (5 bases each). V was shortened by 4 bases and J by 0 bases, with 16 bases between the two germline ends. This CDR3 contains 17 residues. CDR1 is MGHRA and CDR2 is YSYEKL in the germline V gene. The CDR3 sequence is CASSRREQEHSYNEQFF. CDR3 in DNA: TGCGCCAGCAGCCGACGGGAACAGGAGCACTCCTACAATGAGCAGTTCTTC.

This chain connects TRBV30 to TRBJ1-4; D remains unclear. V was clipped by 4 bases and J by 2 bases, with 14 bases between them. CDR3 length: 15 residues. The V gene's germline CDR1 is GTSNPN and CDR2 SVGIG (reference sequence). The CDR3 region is CAWTSHQGTNEKLFF. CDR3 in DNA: TGTGCCTGGACCTCCCATCAAGGGACTAATGAAAAACTGTTTTTT.

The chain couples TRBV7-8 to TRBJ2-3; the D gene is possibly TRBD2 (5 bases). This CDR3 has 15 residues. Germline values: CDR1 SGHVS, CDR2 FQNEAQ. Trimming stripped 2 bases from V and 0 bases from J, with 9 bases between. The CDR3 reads CASSLSSGSTDTQYF. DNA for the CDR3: TGTGCCAGCAGCTTAAGCTCGGGAAGCACAGATACGCAGTATTTT.

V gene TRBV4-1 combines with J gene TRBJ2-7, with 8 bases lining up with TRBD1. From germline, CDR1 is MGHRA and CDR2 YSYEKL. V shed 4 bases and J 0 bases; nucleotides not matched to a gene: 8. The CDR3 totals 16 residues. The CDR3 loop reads CASSRTPGQASYEQYF. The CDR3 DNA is TGCGCCAGCAGCCGAACCCCGGGACAGGCCTCCTACGAGCAGTACTTC.

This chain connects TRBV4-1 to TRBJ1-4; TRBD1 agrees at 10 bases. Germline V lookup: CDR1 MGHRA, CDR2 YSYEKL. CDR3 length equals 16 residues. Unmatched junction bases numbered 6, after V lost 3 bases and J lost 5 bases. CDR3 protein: CASSQDDRGQNEKLFF. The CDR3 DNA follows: TGCGCCAGCAGCCAGGATGACAGGGGGCAAAATGAAAAACTGTTTTTT.

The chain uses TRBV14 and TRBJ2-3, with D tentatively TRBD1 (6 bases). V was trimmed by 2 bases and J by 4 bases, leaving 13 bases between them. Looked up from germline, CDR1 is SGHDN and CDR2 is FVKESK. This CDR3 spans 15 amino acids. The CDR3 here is CASSQQGLRADTQYF. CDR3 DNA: TGTGCCAGCAGCCAACAGGGGTTGAGGGCAGATACGCAGTATTTT.

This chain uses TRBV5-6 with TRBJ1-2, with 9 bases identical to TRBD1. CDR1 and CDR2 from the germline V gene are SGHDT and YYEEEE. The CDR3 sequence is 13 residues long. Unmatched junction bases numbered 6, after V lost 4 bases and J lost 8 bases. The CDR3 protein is CASSAGTGTGYTF. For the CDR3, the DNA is TGTGCCAGCAGCGCCGGGACAGGGACCGGCTACACCTTC.

CDR3: CASSLESVEQYF. The DNA for the CDR3 is TGTGCCAGCAGCTTAGAGTCGGTCGAGCAGTACTTC. The chain employs TRBV7-6 and TRBJ2-7; D remains ambiguous. The CDR3 length is 12 residues. V dropped 1 base and J dropped 6 bases, with 7 bases sitting between them. Germline assignment: CDR1 SGHVS and CDR2 FNYEAQ.

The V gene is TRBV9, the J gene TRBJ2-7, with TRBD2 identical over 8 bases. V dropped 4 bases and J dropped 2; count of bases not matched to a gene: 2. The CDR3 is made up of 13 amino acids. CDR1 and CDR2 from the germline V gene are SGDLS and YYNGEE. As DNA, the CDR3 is TGTGCCAGCAGCCCGGGGGGGGCCTACGAGCAGTACTTC. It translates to CASSPGGAYEQYF.

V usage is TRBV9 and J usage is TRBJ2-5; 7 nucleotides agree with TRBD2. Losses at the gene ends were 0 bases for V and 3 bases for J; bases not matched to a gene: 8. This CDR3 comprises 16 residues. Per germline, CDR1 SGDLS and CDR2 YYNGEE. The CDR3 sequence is CASSVGLAGGKETQYF. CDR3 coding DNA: TGTGCCAGCAGCGTAGGATTAGCGGGCGGTAAAGAGACCCAGTACTTC.

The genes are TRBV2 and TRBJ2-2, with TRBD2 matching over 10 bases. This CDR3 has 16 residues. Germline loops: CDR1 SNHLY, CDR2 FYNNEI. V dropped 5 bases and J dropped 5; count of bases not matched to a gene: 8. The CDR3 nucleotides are TGTGCCAGCAGTCCTCATAGCGGGAGGTTGACCGGGGAGCTGTTTTTT. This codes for CASSPHSGRLTGELFF.

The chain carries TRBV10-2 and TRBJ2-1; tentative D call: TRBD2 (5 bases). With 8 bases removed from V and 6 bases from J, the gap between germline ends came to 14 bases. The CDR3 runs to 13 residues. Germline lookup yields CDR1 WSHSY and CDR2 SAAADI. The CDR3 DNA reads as TGCGCCAGCCAACCGACTATAGGCAATGAGCAGTTCTTC. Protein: CASQPTIGNEQFF.

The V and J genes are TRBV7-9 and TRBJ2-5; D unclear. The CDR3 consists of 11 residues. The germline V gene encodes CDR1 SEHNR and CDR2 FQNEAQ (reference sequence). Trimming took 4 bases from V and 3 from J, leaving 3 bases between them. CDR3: CASSWKETQYF. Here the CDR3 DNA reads TGTGCCAGCAGCTGGAAAGAGACCCAGTACTTC.

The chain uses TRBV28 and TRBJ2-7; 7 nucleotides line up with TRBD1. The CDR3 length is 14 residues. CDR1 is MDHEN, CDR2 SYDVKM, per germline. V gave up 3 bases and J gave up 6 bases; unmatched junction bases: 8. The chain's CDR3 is CASSFPRTGFEQYF. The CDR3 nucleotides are TGTGCCAGCAGTTTCCCCCGGACAGGCTTCGAGCAGTACTTC.